These 31 T cell receptor beta chains originate from one sample sequenced in a study of blood T cells in healthy people across ages (dated by TCRdb to the mid-2010s). The library relied on 5' RACE. Sequenced using an Illumina HiSeq 2500. A second about 7 to 12 cycle PCR used a sample-barcoded 5' primer and a J-beta primer mix. TCRdb reprocessing: public reads trimmed at Q25 with fastp, clones called with MiXCR, in-frame beta chains kept. Every distinct CDR3 protein forms one entry, paired with its most common genes and DNA. This sample gives more than 700,000 distinct CDR3 sequences in total; less than 70% of them show up just once. The top ten hold approximately 41% of the sample. Sequenced sample: blood. These receptors came from an elderly man in good health.

This clonotype appeared a few times. This sequence joins TRBV6-5 and TRBJ1-1; D perhaps matches TRBD1 (6 bases). From germline, CDR1 is MNHEY and CDR2 SVGAGI. This CDR3 has 15 amino acids. Trimming pared 6 bases from V and 6 bases from J, leaving 20 bases between. The CDR3 spells CASSPVGAPMAEAFF. CDR3 DNA: TGTGCCAGCAGCCCGGTGGGGGCGCCGATGGCTGAAGCTTTCTTT.

This clonotype was counted between two and nine times. CDR3 loop: CASSWGFGQIQETQYF. The CDR3 region has the DNA TGCGCCAGCAGCTGGGGCTTTGGACAGATCCAAGAGACCCAGTACTTC. The chain couples TRBV5-1 to TRBJ2-5; a weak D match, TRBD1 (6 bases). The ends were cut back, 3 bases at V and 1 base at J, with 16 bases in the middle. The CDR3 is made up of 16 amino acids. Germline V gene data show CDR1 as SGHRS and CDR2 as YFSETQ.

This clonotype was recorded a few times. CDR3 sequence reads: CSVEGVASSYEQYF. DNA for the CDR3: TGCAGCGTTGAAGGTGTTGCTAGCTCCTACGAGCAGTACTTC. This chain connects TRBV29-1 to TRBJ2-7, with D hard to call. Germline V gives CDR1 SQVTM, CDR2 ANQGSEA. Trimming stripped 1 base from V and 0 bases from J, with 10 bases between. This CDR3 has 14 residues.

V is TRBV12-3 or TRBV12-4 and J is TRBJ2-6; a possible D gene is TRBD1 (6 bases). Trimming shortened V by 10 bases and J by 0 bases, and 22 bases separated the two germline ends. There are 18 residues in the CDR3. The chain's CDR3 is CATQTYDRKASGANVLTF. The CDR3 coding sequence is TGTGCCACCCAGACTTATGACAGGAAGGCCTCTGGGGCCAACGTCCTGACTTTC.

The CDR3 nucleotides are TGTGCCAGCAGCACGCTAGCGGGGCCCGACAGATACGCGTATTTT. Its protein product is CASSTLAGPDRYAYF. The chain is built from TRBV7-6 and TRBJ2-3; the match to TRBD2 covers 9 bases. The CDR3 consists of 15 residues. V lost 5 bases, J lost 14 bases, and 17 bases stayed unmatched. Looked up from germline, CDR1 is SGHVS and CDR2 is FNYEAQ.

The chain is built from TRBV20-1 and TRBJ2-3; the D is unclear. Germline CDR1 DFQATT, CDR2 SNEGSKA (reference sequence). This CDR3 has 14 residues. V shed 3 bases and J shed 14 bases, with 24 bases lying between them. In DNA, the CDR3 is TGCAGTGCTAGGAACCCTCCACGGCACAGAGACGCGTATTTT. Its translation is CSARNPPRHRDAYF.

V is TRBV20-1 and J is TRBJ1-4, with D unresolved. In germline, CDR1 is DFQATT, CDR2 SNEGSKA (reference sequence). The V and J ends lost 6 bases and 8 bases respectively, with 22 bases between them. This CDR3 region has 15 residues. Written as DNA, the CDR3 is TGCAGTGCCCCCCCAGTGGGAGGGCGTAGAGAAAAACTGTTTTTT. Translation gives CSAPPVGGRREKLFF.

Comment on this clonotype: Sequence at one end of the junction differs from germline and may be a read error. The rearrangement links TRBV5-1 to TRBJ2-3; possible D gene TRBD2, 5 bases. The CDR3 consists of 15 residues. The germline gives CDR1 SGHRS, CDR2 YFSETQ. The CDR3 sequence is CANSFQTGRGDTQYF. The DNA for the CDR3 is TGCGCCAACAGCTTCCAGACCGGCCGGGGAGATACGCAGTATTTT.

This chain connects TRBV11-2 to TRBJ2-3; D is ambiguous. The CDR3 length is 13 residues. The V end was cut by 0 bases, the J end by 14 bases, with 15 bases between. The germline V gene has CDR1 SGHAT and CDR2 FQNNGV. The CDR3 loop reads CASSLEGFRYAYF. The CDR3 bases are TGTGCCAGCAGCTTAGAAGGTTTCAGATACGCGTATTTT.

This chain joins TRBV24-1 and TRBJ2-1; 8 nucleotides align to TRBD1. J gave up 6 bases and V 5 bases, and 2 bases lay outside the gene matches. This CDR3 comprises 13 residues. Germline V gene lookup returns CDR1 KGHDR and CDR2 SFDVKD. The CDR3 DNA is TGTGCCACCAGTGCGGACAGGGTCAATGAGCAGTTCTTC. Its protein is CATSADRVNEQFF.

In this sample, this clonotype turned up a few times. The CDR3 reads CASSLGVGLALTYEQYF. The CDR3, as DNA: TGTGCCAGCAGCTTAGGGGTCGGTCTAGCGCTAACCTACGAGCAGTACTTC. The chain is built from TRBV7-2 and TRBJ2-7, with D possibly being TRBD2 (6 bases). The CDR3 totals 17 residues. Germline CDR1 SGHTA, CDR2 FQGNSA. V was clipped by 1 base and J by 2 bases, with 18 bases between them. Full variable domain (missing parts from reference TRBV7-2 and TRBJ2-7): GAGVSQSPSNKVTEKGKDVELRCDPISGHTALYWYRQSLGQGLEFLIYFQGNSAPDKSGLPSDRFSAERTGGSVSTLTIQRTQQEDSAVYLCASSLGVGLALTYEQYFGPGTRLTVT.

In its sample, this clonotype was seen a few times. V usage is TRBV3-1 and J usage is TRBJ2-7; D is unclear. The CDR3 extends over 17 amino acids. With 0 bases removed from V and 0 bases from J, the gap between germline ends came to 15 bases. Germline CDR1 reads LGHDT; CDR2 reads YNNKEL (reference sequence). CDR3 region: CASSQDKFHADSYEQYF. In DNA form, the CDR3 reads TGTGCCAGCAGCCAAGATAAGTTTCACGCCGACTCCTACGAGCAGTACTTC.

Regarding this clonotype: The junction departs from the called germline gene at one end, perhaps through a read error. The V and J genes are TRBV3-1 and TRBJ2-3; tentative D call: TRBD2 (7 bases). This CDR3 region has 15 residues. The germline gives CDR1 LGHDT, CDR2 YNNKEL (reference sequence). CDR3: CASSHPAGAGRYAYF. The DNA of the CDR3 is TGTGCTAGCAGCCACCCGGCGGGGGCAGGCAGATACGCGTATTTT.

The CDR3 coding sequence is TGTGCCAGCAGCCGTACGGGAGCTCCCAACTCTGGGGCCAACGTCCTGACTTTC. This sequence encodes CASSRTGAPNSGANVLTF. The rearrangement joins TRBV4-2 to TRBJ2-6; the D gene is possibly TRBD2 (6 bases). CDR3 size: 18 residues. With 4 bases removed from V and 0 bases from J, the gap between germline ends came to 16 bases. Germline V gene lookup returns CDR1 LGHNA and CDR2 YNFKEQ.

The V and J genes are TRBV28 and TRBJ1-1; no clear D gene. The germline gives CDR1 MDHEN, CDR2 SYDVKM. The CDR3 loop spans 12 amino acids. Trimming cost V 6 bases and J 10 bases, with 15 bases left between them. The CDR3 coding sequence is TGTGCCAGCAGCTCCCCCAGTACTCGAGCTTTCTTT. Residues: CASSSPSTRAFF.

CDR3 protein: CASSRGQVGNYGYTF. The CDR3 DNA reads TGTGCCAGCAGTCGAGGACAGGTCGGCAACTATGGCTACACCTTC. V is TRBV12-3 or TRBV12-4 and J is TRBJ1-2; 7 nucleotides line up with TRBD1. V lost 5 bases and J lost 2; bases outside the gene matches: 8. There are 15 residues in the CDR3.

This clonotype came up a few times. The CDR3 DNA is TGCGCCAGCAGCTTCGAGGGCAGATACGCGTATTTT. This translates into CASSFEGRYAYF. The V gene is TRBV5-1, the J gene TRBJ2-3, with D perhaps TRBD2 (5 bases). From germline, CDR1 is SGHRS and CDR2 YFSETQ. V was cut by 2 bases and J by 14 bases, with 15 bases left in between. This CDR3 comprises 12 residues.

The V call is TRBV28, the J call TRBJ2-1, with TRBD2 matching 9 bases. J gave up 0 bases and V 4 bases, and 10 bases lay outside the gene matches. Per the germline V gene, CDR1 is MDHEN and CDR2 is SYDVKM. This CDR3 comprises 18 residues. The CDR3 DNA reads as TGTGCCAGCAGTTCCGTAAGACTAGCGGCGAGCTCCTACAATGAGCAGTTCTTC. Its translation: CASSSVRLAASSYNEQFF.

In the case of this clonotype: A much larger clone differs by one base, so this may be a read error. This chain uses TRBV6-1 with TRBJ2-1; no reliable D call. The CDR3 totals 14 residues. Germline CDR1 MNHNS, CDR2 SASEGT. Between the trimmed V and J ends, which lost 7 bases and 2 bases, there was a span of 12 bases. CDR3 region: CASNPQTPYNEQFF. In DNA form, the CDR3 reads TGTGCCAGCAACCCGCAAACCCCCTACAATGAGCAGTTCTTC.

This sequence joins TRBV28 and TRBJ1-1; TRBD1 is a possible D gene (5 bases). The germline V and J ends were trimmed by 5 bases and 1 base, with 14 bases remaining between them. From germline, CDR1 is MDHEN and CDR2 SYDVKM. CDR3 length equals 15 residues. The CDR3 nucleotides are TGTGCCAGCAGTCCACCGGGGGGAGGGAACACTGAAGCTTTCTTT. Translated: CASSPPGGGNTEAFF.

This clonotype came up a few times. This chain's CDR3 is CASSFQRGQGVRRTEAFF. For the CDR3, the DNA is TGTGCCAGCAGCTTCCAGCGAGGACAGGGGGTTAGGAGAACTGAAGCTTTCTTT. The gene calls are TRBV11-2 and TRBJ1-1; 10 nucleotides align to TRBD1. The CDR3 is made up of 18 amino acids. Losses at the gene ends were 3 bases for V and 5 bases for J; bases not matched to a gene: 15. The germline CDR1 and CDR2 sequences are SGHAT and FQNNGV.

This rearrangement joins TRBV29-1 to TRBJ2-1; 7 positions agree with TRBD2. Germline values: CDR1 SQVTM, CDR2 ANQGSEA. This CDR3 is 14 amino acids long. Germline trimming cut 2 bases from V and 2 bases from J; bases unmatched to any gene: 3. The DNA of the CDR3 is TGCAGCGTTGAAAGCGGGAAGGCCTACAATGAGCAGTTCTTC. It yields the protein CSVESGKAYNEQFF.

This clonotype has only a few counts. This rearrangement joins TRBV4-1 to TRBJ1-2; D gene uncertain. The CDR3 has 14 residues. Germline V gene data show CDR1 as MGHRA and CDR2 as YSYEKL. Between the trimmed V and J ends, which lost 2 bases and 8 bases, there was a span of 15 bases. As DNA, the CDR3 is TGCGCCAGCAGCCAAAGGGTGGGCCTAGGGGGCTACACCTTC. Translated: CASSQRVGLGGYTF.

There are a few counts of this clonotype. The chain recombines TRBV11-1 with TRBJ1-1; D not certain. V dropped 5 bases and J dropped 1 base, with 11 bases sitting between them. The germline V gene has CDR1 SGHAT and CDR2 FQDESV (reference sequence). This CDR3 spans 14 amino acids. CDR3 sequence: CASSHPGRNTEAFF. CDR3 DNA: TGTGCCAGCAGCCACCCCGGGAGGAACACTGAAGCTTTCTTT.

This clonotype was seen just once. The rearrangement links TRBV6-2 or TRBV6-3 to TRBJ2-3; possible D gene TRBD2, 6 bases. Trimming cost V 4 bases and J 14 bases, with 22 bases left between them. The CDR3 consists of 14 residues. CDR1 and CDR2 from the germline V gene are MNHEY and SVGEGT. The CDR3 nucleotides are TGTGCCAGCAGTTTCGGCGGGGACCACAGATACGCGTATTTT. Residues: CASSFGGDHRYAYF.

The gene calls are TRBV10-3 and TRBJ2-1; D gene uncertain. This CDR3 comprises 15 residues. Germline V lookup: CDR1 ENHRY, CDR2 SYGVKD. V was cut by 0 bases and J by 3 bases, with 9 bases left in between. CDR3 loop: CAISESERSYNEQFF. CDR3 coding DNA: TGTGCCATCAGTGAGTCGGAACGGAGCTACAATGAGCAGTTCTTC.

The chain is built from TRBV6-4 and TRBJ1-5; 7 positions agree with TRBD1. Germline CDR1 and CDR2: MRHNA and SNTAGT. V was pared by 0 bases and J by 1 base, with 3 bases of the junction left unmatched. CDR3 length: 16 residues. DNA of the CDR3: TGTGCCAGCAGTGACTCCCAGGGGGACAGCAATCAGCCCCAGCATTTT. Translated: CASSDSQGDSNQPQHF.

The gene calls are TRBV5-1 and TRBJ2-2, with TRBD2 matching 9 bases. There are 16 residues in the CDR3. The germline V gene has CDR1 SGHRS and CDR2 YFSETQ. Germline trimming cut 4 bases from V and 5 bases from J; bases unmatched to any gene: 9. CDR3 coding DNA: TGCGCCAGCAGCCAGTATAGCGGGAGAGGGACCGGGGAGCTGTTTTTT. Protein product: CASSQYSGRGTGELFF. Looking up the rest from reference TRBV5-1 and TRBJ2-2 gives the full variable domain: KAGVTQTPRYLIKTRGQQVTLSCSPISGHRSVSWYQQTPGQGLQFLFEYFSETQRNKGNFPGRFSGRQFSNSRSEMNVSTLELGDSALYLCASSQYSGRGTGELFFGEGSRLTVL.

This clonotype was counted a single time. J is TRBJ1-1 and V is TRBV7-3; TRBD1 might be the D (6 bases). The CDR3 spans 12 residues. V was pared by 5 bases and J by 6 bases, with 10 bases between. Germline values: CDR1 SGHTA, CDR2 FQGTGA. The CDR3 loop reads CASSIGGPEAFF. The CDR3 bases are TGTGCCAGCAGCATAGGGGGACCTGAAGCTTTCTTT. Drawing the rest from reference TRBV7-3 and TRBJ1-1, the complete variable domain is GAGVSQTPSNKVTEKGKYVELRCDPISGHTALYWYRQSLGQGPEFLIYFQGTGAADDSGLPNDRFFAVRPEGSVSTLKIQRTERGDSAVYLCASSIGGPEAFFGQGTRLTVV.

The J gene is TRBJ2-5, the V gene TRBV5-1; TRBD1 matches at 7 bases. CDR1 is SGHRS and CDR2 is YFSETQ in the germline V gene. CDR3 size: 14 residues. Trimming at V came to 4 bases and at J to 5 bases, leaving 8 bases not matched to a gene. The CDR3: CASSVGTGAETQYF. CDR3 coding DNA: TGCGCCAGCAGCGTAGGAACAGGGGCTGAGACCCAGTACTTC.

The V and J genes are TRBV3-1 and TRBJ1-2, with unresolved D. V lost 5 bases and J lost 4, with 23 bases in between. CDR3 length: 17 amino acids. In germline, CDR1 is LGHDT, CDR2 YNNKEL (reference sequence). The CDR3 region has the DNA TGTGCCAGCAGCGGCTCACTAGATCGGGCCGCGATCTATGGCTACACCTTC. Translation gives CASSGSLDRAAIYGYTF.